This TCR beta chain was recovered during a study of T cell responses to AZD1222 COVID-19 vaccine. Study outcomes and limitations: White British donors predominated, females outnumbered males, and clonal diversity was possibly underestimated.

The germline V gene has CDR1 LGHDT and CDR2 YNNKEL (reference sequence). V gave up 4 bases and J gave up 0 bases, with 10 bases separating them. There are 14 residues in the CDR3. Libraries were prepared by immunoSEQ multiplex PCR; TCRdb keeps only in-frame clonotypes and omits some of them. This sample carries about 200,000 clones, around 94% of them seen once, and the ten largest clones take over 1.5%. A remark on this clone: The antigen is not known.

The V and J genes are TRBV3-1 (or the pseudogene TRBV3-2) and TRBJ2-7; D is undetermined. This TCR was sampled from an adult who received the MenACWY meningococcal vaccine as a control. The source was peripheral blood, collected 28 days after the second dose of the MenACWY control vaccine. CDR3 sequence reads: CASSRPSTSYEQYF. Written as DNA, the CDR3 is TGTGCCAGCAGCCGTCCATCCACCTCCTACGAGCAGTACTTC.